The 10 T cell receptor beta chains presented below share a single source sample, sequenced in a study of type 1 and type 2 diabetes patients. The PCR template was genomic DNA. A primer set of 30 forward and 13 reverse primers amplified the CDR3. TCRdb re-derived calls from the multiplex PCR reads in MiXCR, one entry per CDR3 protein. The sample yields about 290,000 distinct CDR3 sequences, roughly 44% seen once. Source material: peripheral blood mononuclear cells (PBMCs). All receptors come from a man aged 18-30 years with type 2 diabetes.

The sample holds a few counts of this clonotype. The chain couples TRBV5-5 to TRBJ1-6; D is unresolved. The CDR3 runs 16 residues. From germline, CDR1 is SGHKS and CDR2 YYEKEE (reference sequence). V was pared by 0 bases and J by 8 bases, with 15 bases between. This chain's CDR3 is CASSLGQFLVDSPLHF. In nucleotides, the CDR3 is TGTGCCAGCAGCTTGGGCCAGTTTTTAGTAGATTCACCCCTCCACTTT.

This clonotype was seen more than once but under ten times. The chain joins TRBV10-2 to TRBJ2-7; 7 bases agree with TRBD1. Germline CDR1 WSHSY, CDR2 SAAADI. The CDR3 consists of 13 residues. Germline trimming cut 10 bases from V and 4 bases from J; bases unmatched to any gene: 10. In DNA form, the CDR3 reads TGCGCCACCATGACAGGGCTCCATTACGAGCAGTACTTC. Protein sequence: CATMTGLHYEQYF.

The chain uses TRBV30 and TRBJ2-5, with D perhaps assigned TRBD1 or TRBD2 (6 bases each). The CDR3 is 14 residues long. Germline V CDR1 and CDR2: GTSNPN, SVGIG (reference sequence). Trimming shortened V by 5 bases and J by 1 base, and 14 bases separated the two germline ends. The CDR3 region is CAWVNKGGQETQYF. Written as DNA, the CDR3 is TGTGCCTGGGTCAATAAGGGGGGCCAAGAGACCCAGTACTTC.

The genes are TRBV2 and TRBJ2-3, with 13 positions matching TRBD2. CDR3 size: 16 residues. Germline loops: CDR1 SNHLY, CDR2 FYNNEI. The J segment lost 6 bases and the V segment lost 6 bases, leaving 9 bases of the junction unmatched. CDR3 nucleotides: TGTGCCAGCAGCAGAGGACTAGCGGGAGTTATGGATACGCAGTATTTT. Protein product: CASSRGLAGVMDTQYF.

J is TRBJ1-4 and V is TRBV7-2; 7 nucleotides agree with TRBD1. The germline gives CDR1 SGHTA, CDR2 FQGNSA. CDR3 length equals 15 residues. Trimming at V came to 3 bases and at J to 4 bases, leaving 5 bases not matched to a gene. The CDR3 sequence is CASSLSGQFNEKLFF. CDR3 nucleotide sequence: TGTGCCAGCAGCTTGTCGGGACAGTTTAATGAAAAACTGTTTTTT. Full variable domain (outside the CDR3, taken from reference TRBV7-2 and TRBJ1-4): GAGVSQSPSNKVTEKGKDVELRCDPISGHTALYWYRQSLGQGLEFLIYFQGNSAPDKSGLPSDRFSAERTGGSVSTLTIQRTQQEDSAVYLCASSLSGQFNEKLFFGSGTQLSVL.

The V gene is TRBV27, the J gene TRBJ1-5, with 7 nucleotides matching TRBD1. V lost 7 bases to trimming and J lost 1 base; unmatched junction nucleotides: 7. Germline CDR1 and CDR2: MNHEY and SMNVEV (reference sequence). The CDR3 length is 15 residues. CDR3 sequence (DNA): TGTGCCAGCATTACCCGGGACAGCAGCAATCAGCCCCAGCATTTT. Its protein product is CASITRDSSNQPQHF.

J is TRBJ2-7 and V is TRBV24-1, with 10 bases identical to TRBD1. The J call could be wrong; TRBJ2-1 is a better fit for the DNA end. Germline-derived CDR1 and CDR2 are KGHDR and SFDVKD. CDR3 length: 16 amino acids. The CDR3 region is CATSDFGDRGRNEQFF. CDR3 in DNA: TGTGCCACCAGTGATTTCGGGGACAGGGGACGGAATGAGCAGTTCTTC.

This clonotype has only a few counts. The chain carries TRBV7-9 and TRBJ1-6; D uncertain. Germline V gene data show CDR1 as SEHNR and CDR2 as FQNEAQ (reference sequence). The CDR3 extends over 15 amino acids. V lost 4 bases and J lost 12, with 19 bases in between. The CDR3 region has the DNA TGTGCCAGCAGCTCCAGTCAAGTGGGTATTGGACCCCTCCACTTT. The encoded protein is CASSSSQVGIGPLHF.

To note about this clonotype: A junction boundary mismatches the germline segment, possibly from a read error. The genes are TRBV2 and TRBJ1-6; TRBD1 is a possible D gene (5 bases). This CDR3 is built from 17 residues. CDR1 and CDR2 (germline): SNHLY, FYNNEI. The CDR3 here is CASRDHSGSSYNSHLHF. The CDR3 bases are TGTGCCAGCAGGGATCATTCAGGGAGCTCCTATAATTCACACCTCCACTTT.

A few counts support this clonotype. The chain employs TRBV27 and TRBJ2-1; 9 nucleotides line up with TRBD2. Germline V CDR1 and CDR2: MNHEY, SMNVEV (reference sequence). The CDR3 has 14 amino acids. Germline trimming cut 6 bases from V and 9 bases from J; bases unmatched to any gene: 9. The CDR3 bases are TGTGCCAGCAGCAAAACTCGTAGCGGGAGTGAGCAGTTCTTC. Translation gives CASSKTRSGSEQFF.